This TCR beta chain was documented in a study of metastatic and nonmetastatic thyroid tumors. Across the study: Where malignant and benign thyroid patients were concerned, repertoires were compared across blood and tumor or nodule tissue.

V lost 10 bases and J lost 0, with 15 bases in between. The CDR3 loop spans 14 amino acids. Original handling: Building a distant-metastasis classifier for papillary thyroid cancer drew on CDR3 differences across clinicopathological groups. TCRdb used MiXCR to call clones anew from the PCR reads. TCRdb's processing, not the study's, gives the V and J calls here. The sample lists about 69,000 clones, 13% to 15% occurring once. Study-wide results and limits: A significant increase in TCR beta diversity was reportedly seen in malignant thyroid tumors relative to benign nodules, in blood and tumor.

Before thyroid surgery, none of the patients had received any treatment. Many counts were recorded for this clone. Its matching antigen is unknown. This clonotype originated in a male donor with papillary thyroid cancer or a benign thyroid nodule (not recorded which). Some clones in this sample may be carry-over from other donors' samples. The chain combines TRBV12-3 or TRBV12-4 with TRBJ1-1; D is perhaps TRBD1 (5 bases). Sequenced material: blood. The CDR3, as DNA: TGTGCCACAAAGGGGCAGAGCTTGAACACTGAAGCTTTCTTT. This gives the protein CATKGQSLNTEAFF.